What follows are 25 T cell receptor beta chains derived from one specimen sequenced in a study of shared clonotypes between healthy human individuals. The naive CD8 fraction comprised CD45RO-negative cells positively selected for CCR7 and excluded terminally differentiated effector memory CD45RA+ cells. The assay was immunoSEQ multiplex PCR, and TCRdb's table has in-frame clones only and misses some. The sample lists more than 600,000 clones; about 91% were seen once. Source material: naive CD8+ T cells sorted from blood. The receptors derive from a man aged 25 to 40 in good health.

CDR3 sequence reads: CASSDSFGEAFF. The DNA of the CDR3 is TGTGCCAGCAGTGACTCCTTCGGTGAAGCTTTCTTT. The chain carries TRBV6-4 and TRBJ1-1; D is unresolved. The CDR3 is made up of 12 amino acids. V was pared by 0 bases and J by 7 bases, with 6 bases between. The germline CDR1 and CDR2 sequences are MRHNA and SNTAGT.

V usage is TRBV7-9 and J usage is TRBJ1-1; no definite D call. Germline V gives CDR1 SEHNR, CDR2 FQNEAQ (reference sequence). Trimming cost V 5 bases and J 2 bases, with 12 bases left between them. This CDR3 contains 14 residues. The DNA for the CDR3 is TGTGCCAGCAGCCCAGATCAAAAAAACACTGAAGCTTTCTTT. It translates to CASSPDQKNTEAFF. The variable domain in full, with the rest retrieved from reference TRBV7-9 and TRBJ1-1, is DTGVSQNPRHKITKRGQNVTFRCDPISEHNRLYWYRQTLGQGPEFLTYFQNEAQLEKSRLLSDRFSAERPKGSFSTLEIQRTEQGDSAMYLCASSPDQKNTEAFFGQGTRLTVV.

The rearrangement links TRBV5-5 to TRBJ1-2; D not certain. This CDR3 is built from 15 residues. V was cut by 0 bases and J by 0 bases, with 9 bases left in between. Germline V gene lookup returns CDR1 SGHKS and CDR2 YYEKEE (reference sequence). The DNA of the CDR3 is TGTGCCAGCAGCTTGGAGTCACGGCCTAACTATGGCTACACCTTC. It is translated as CASSLESRPNYGYTF.

This clone was seen at least ten times. Within the sample, other DNA sequences also encode this same CDR3. V gene TRBV6-1 combines with J gene TRBJ2-1; TRBD2 matches at 8 bases. The CDR3 has 15 amino acids. V lost 2 bases, J lost 0 bases, and 0 bases stayed unmatched. Germline V lookup: CDR1 MNHNS, CDR2 SASEGT. The CDR3 region has the DNA TGTGCCAGCAGTGAACTAGCGGGCTCCTACAATGAGCAGTTCTTC. Protein sequence: CASSELAGSYNEQFF.

The chain has TRBV9 and TRBJ2-1; D not resolved. V lost 3 bases and J lost 8, with 9 bases in between. Germline assignment: CDR1 SGDLS and CDR2 YYNGEE. The CDR3 sequence is 12 residues long. The CDR3 here is CASSGSGYEQFF. CDR3 coding DNA: TGTGCCAGCAGCGGGTCTGGATATGAGCAGTTCTTC.

The chain uses TRBV29-1 and TRBJ2-2, with 7 positions matching TRBD2. This CDR3 is 15 amino acids long. Germline trimming cut 7 bases from V and 5 bases from J; bases unmatched to any gene: 13. Germline V gene lookup returns CDR1 SQVTM and CDR2 ANQGSEA. CDR3 nucleotide sequence: TGCAGCGCCGATGACAGCGGGACTGGGACCGGGGAGCTGTTTTTT. The encoded protein is CSADDSGTGTGELFF.

The V gene is TRBV6-5, the J gene TRBJ1-4, with 7 positions matching TRBD1. CDR1 MNHEY and CDR2 SVGAGI come from the germline V gene. The ends lost 2 bases at V and 7 bases at J; junction bases unmatched: 1. The CDR3 is 13 residues long. In nucleotides, the CDR3 is TGTGCCAGCAGTTACGCAGGGGGTGAAAAACTGTTTTTT. This encodes CASSYAGGEKLFF.

J is TRBJ2-7 and V is TRBV7-9; TRBD1 agrees at 8 bases. CDR1 SEHNR and CDR2 FQNEAQ come from the germline V gene (reference sequence). This CDR3 has 14 amino acids. V gave up 1 base and J gave up 5 bases; unmatched junction bases: 4. The CDR3 loop is CASSLVDRGDEQYF. The CDR3 DNA follows: TGTGCCAGCAGCTTAGTAGACAGGGGAGACGAGCAGTACTTC. Filled out from reference TRBV7-9 and TRBJ2-7, the complete variable domain reads DTGVSQNPRHKITKRGQNVTFRCDPISEHNRLYWYRQTLGQGPEFLTYFQNEAQLEKSRLLSDRFSAERPKGSFSTLEIQRTEQGDSAMYLCASSLVDRGDEQYFGPGTRLTVT.

This chain links TRBV6-5 with TRBJ2-1; TRBD2 is a possible D gene (6 bases). V was clipped by 2 bases and J by 10 bases, with 12 bases between them. CDR1 and CDR2 from the germline V gene are MNHEY and SVGAGI. The CDR3 is made up of 13 amino acids. The DNA for the CDR3 is TGTGCCAGCAGTTACCCCTCGGGGGAGGAGCAGTTCTTC. Its protein is CASSYPSGEEQFF.

V usage is TRBV6-5 and J usage is TRBJ2-7; 11 nucleotides match TRBD2. V lost 6 bases and J lost 3; bases outside the gene matches: 4. The CDR3 runs 14 residues. CDR1 MNHEY and CDR2 SVGAGI come from the germline V gene. The CDR3 loop reads CASSTSGGYYEQYF. The CDR3 DNA reads as TGTGCCAGCAGCACTAGCGGGGGCTACTACGAGCAGTACTTC.

Concerning this clone: Other nucleotide sequences from this sample produce the same CDR3. V is TRBV30 and J is TRBJ1-5; TRBD1 is a possible D gene (5 bases). The V gene's germline CDR1 is GTSNPN and CDR2 SVGIG (reference sequence). This CDR3 is 14 amino acids long. Trimming removed 0 bases at V and 6 bases at J, with 12 bases between. The CDR3 DNA follows: TGTGCCTGGAGTGTAGGCACAGGACGTCAGCCCCAGCATTTT. It codes for CAWSVGTGRQPQHF. Using reference TRBV30 and TRBJ1-5 for the parts outside the CDR3, the full variable domain is SQTIHQWPATLVQPVGSPLSLECTVEGTSNPNLYWYRQAAGRGLQLLFYSVGIGQISSEVPQNLSASRPQDRQFILSSKKLLLSDSGFYLCAWSVGTGRQPQHFGDGTRLSIL.

The chain employs TRBV7-2 and TRBJ2-7; D call uncertain. The ends were cut back, 1 base at V and 5 bases at J, with 9 bases in the middle. This CDR3 is built from 13 residues. Germline V lookup: CDR1 SGHTA, CDR2 FQGNSA. The CDR3 is CASSLGAEHEQYF. The CDR3 coding sequence is TGTGCCAGCAGCTTAGGGGCAGAACACGAGCAGTACTTC.

The J gene is TRBJ2-3, the V gene TRBV9; tentatively, D is TRBD2 (6 bases). The CDR3 is 16 amino acids. CDR1 and CDR2 (germline): SGDLS, YYNGEE. V was cut by 4 bases and J by 3 bases, with 18 bases left in between. CDR3 coding DNA: TGTGCCAGCAGCATCAGACTAGACCCCCCAACAGATACGCAGTATTTT. Encoded protein: CASSIRLDPPTDTQYF.

A word on this clone: Within the sample, other DNA sequences also encode this same CDR3. V gene TRBV27 combines with J gene TRBJ2-2; D is unclear. Per the germline V gene, CDR1 is MNHEY and CDR2 is SMNVEV (reference sequence). CDR3 length: 12 amino acids. V lost 5 bases and J 3 bases, leaving 4 bases between the germline ends. This CDR3 reads CASSTYTGELFF. The CDR3 DNA reads TGTGCCAGCAGTACTTACACCGGGGAGCTGTTTTTT.

The CDR3 protein is CASNSGPSMNTEAFF. The CDR3 DNA reads as TGTGCCAGCAACTCGGGACCGAGCATGAACACTGAAGCTTTCTTT. The chain recombines TRBV27 with TRBJ1-1, with D perhaps TRBD1 (5 bases). V lost 7 bases to trimming and J lost 0 bases, with 15 bases between them. Germline V gene data show CDR1 as MNHEY and CDR2 as SMNVEV (reference sequence). There are 15 residues in the CDR3.

The genes are TRBV28 and TRBJ2-3; D is unresolved. CDR1 and CDR2 (germline): MDHEN, SYDVKM. The V end was cut by 8 bases, the J end by 1 base, with 10 bases between. CDR3 length: 13 amino acids. CDR3 nucleotides: TGTGCCAGCGACACCTGGGGCACAGATACGCAGTATTTT. Protein sequence: CASDTWGTDTQYF.

The chain uses TRBV5-4 and TRBJ2-1; TRBD2 matches 9 bases. The germline V gene encodes CDR1 SGHNT and CDR2 YYREEE (reference sequence). The CDR3 covers 16 residues. With 0 bases clipped from V and 8 bases from J, the junction kept 9 bases outside the gene matches. Here the CDR3 reads CASSLEQGREGDEQFF. CDR3 nucleotides: TGTGCCAGCAGCTTGGAGCAGGGGCGGGAGGGCGATGAGCAGTTCTTC.

This clone is a singleton in its sample. In DNA, the CDR3 is TGCGCCAGCAGCTCAACCGGGCCTGGCAATGAGCAGTTCTTC. This codes for CASSSTGPGNEQFF. The J gene is TRBJ2-1, the V gene TRBV5-1; D not resolved. CDR3 size: 14 residues. CDR1 and CDR2 from the germline V gene are SGHRS and YFSETQ. The germline V and J ends were trimmed by 3 bases and 6 bases, with 13 bases remaining between them.

The J gene is TRBJ2-3, the V gene TRBV4-3; weak D call: TRBD1 (5 bases). The CDR3 length is 16 residues. CDR1 LGHNA and CDR2 YSLEER come from the germline V gene. Trimming shortened V by 0 bases and J by 2 bases, and 12 bases separated the two germline ends. CDR3 sequence reads: CASSQDRVGATDTQYF. The CDR3 DNA is TGCGCCAGCAGCCAAGATCGGGTTGGGGCCACAGATACGCAGTATTTT.

The chain uses TRBV10-3 and TRBJ2-2; perhaps D is TRBD1 or TRBD2 (5 bases each). The germline gives CDR1 ENHRY, CDR2 SYGVKD. V gave up 11 bases and J gave up 7 bases, with 20 bases separating them. This CDR3 has 14 amino acids. The CDR3 DNA sequence: TGTGCCGCCTCGGCAGGGAGTAGGGACGGGGAGCTGTTTTTT. It encodes CAASAGSRDGELFF.

The rearrangement joins TRBV11-1 to TRBJ2-3; D is unresolved. This CDR3 is built from 15 residues. V was cut by 5 bases and J by 4 bases, with 16 bases left in between. In germline, CDR1 is SGHAT, CDR2 FQDESV (reference sequence). CDR3: CASSTRALLADTQYF. The CDR3 DNA reads as TGTGCCAGCAGCACCCGTGCCTTATTAGCAGATACGCAGTATTTT.

The rearrangement links TRBV19 to TRBJ2-3; TRBD2 might be the D (6 bases). V was shortened by 5 bases and J by 2 bases, with 14 bases between the two germline ends. Germline CDR1 LNHDA, CDR2 SQIVND (reference sequence). The CDR3 is 15 residues long. The CDR3 region is CASSPPGAYTDTQYF. In DNA, the CDR3 is TGTGCCAGTAGTCCCCCGGGAGCCTACACAGATACGCAGTATTTT. Together with reference TRBV19 and TRBJ2-3, the CDR3 gives the full variable domain: DGGITQSPKYLFRKEGQNVTLSCEQNLNHDAMYWYRQDPGQGLRLIYYSQIVNDFQKGDIAEGYSVSREKKESFPLTVTSAQKNPTAFYLCASSPPGAYTDTQYFGPGTRLTVL.

The V gene is TRBV6-5, the J gene TRBJ2-2, with TRBD2 as a possible D gene (6 bases). This CDR3 region has 15 residues. V was shortened by 6 bases and J by 6 bases, with 17 bases between the two germline ends. The germline gives CDR1 MNHEY, CDR2 SVGAGI. This chain's CDR3 is CASSLGRGYAGELFF. CDR3 nucleotide sequence: TGTGCCAGCAGCCTTGGGCGGGGTTATGCCGGGGAGCTGTTTTTT.

The genes are TRBV28 and TRBJ2-1; 8 bases match TRBD2. CDR1 and CDR2 (germline): MDHEN, SYDVKM. This CDR3 region has 17 residues. V was clipped by 6 bases and J by 2 bases; unmatched bases: 12. This CDR3 reads CASSYPISGDTYNEQFF. CDR3 in DNA: TGTGCCAGCAGCTACCCAATTAGCGGGGACACCTACAATGAGCAGTTCTTC.

The CDR3: CASSLREIRYEQYF. The CDR3 DNA is TGTGCCAGCAGCCTCCGGGAGATTCGCTACGAGCAGTACTTC. The chain links TRBV6-5 to TRBJ2-7, with D possibly TRBD2 on 6 matching bases. The CDR3 loop spans 14 amino acids. The ends were cut back, 6 bases at V and 3 bases at J, with 15 bases in the middle. Germline V lookup: CDR1 MNHEY, CDR2 SVGAGI.